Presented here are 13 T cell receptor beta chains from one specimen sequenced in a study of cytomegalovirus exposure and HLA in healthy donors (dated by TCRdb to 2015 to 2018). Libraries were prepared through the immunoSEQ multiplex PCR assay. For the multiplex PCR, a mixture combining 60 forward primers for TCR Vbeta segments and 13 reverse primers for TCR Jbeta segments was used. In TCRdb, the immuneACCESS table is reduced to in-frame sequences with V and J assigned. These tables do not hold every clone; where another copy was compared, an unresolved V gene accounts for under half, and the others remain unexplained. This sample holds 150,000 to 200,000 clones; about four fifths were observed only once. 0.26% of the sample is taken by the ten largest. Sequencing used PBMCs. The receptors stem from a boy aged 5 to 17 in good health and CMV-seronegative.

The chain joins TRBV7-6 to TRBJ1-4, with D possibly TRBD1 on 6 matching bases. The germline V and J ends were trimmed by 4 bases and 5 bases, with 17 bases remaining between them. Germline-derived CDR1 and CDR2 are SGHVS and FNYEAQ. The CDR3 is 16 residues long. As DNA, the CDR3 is TGTGCCAGCAGCTCAACCAGGGCAGGGGTAAATGAAAAACTGTTTTTT. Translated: CASSSTRAGVNEKLFF.

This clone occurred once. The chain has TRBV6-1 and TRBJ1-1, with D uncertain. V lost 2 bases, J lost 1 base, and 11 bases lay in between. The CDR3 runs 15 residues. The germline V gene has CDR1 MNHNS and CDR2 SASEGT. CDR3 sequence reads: CASSEWQTPNTEAFF. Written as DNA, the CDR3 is TGTGCCAGCAGTGAATGGCAGACACCGAACACTGAAGCTTTCTTT.

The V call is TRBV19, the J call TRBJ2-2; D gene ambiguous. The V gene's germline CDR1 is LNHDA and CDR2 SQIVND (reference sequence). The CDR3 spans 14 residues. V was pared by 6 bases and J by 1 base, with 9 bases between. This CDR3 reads CASSLAQNTGELFF. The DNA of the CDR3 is TGTGCCAGTAGCCTTGCGCAGAACACCGGGGAGCTGTTTTTT.

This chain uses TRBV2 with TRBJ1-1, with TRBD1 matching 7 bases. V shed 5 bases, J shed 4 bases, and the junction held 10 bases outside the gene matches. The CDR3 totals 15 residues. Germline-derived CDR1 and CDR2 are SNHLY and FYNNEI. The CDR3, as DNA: TGTGCCAGCAGTCCCCAGGGACAGCAGATCACTGAAGCTTTCTTT. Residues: CASSPQGQQITEAFF. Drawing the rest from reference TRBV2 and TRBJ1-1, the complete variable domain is EPEVTQTPSHQVTQMGQEVILRCVPISNHLYFYWYRQILGQKVEFLVSFYNNEISEKSEIFDDQFSVERPDGSNFTLKIRSTKLEDSAMYFCASSPQGQQITEAFFGQGTRLTVV.

The CDR3 coding sequence is TGTGCCAGCAGCTCCGGGACATCTGGGGGCTACACCTTC. It codes for CASSSGTSGGYTF. The chain joins TRBV6-5 to TRBJ1-2; perhaps TRBD1 as D (6 bases). Trimming shortened V by 6 bases and J by 8 bases, and 16 bases separated the two germline ends. Germline CDR1 reads MNHEY; CDR2 reads SVGAGI. The CDR3 loop spans 13 amino acids.

The CDR3 DNA follows: TGTGCCAGCAGTGGGAACAGGGGCCAGACCTACAATGAGCAGTTCTTC. Translating gives CASSGNRGQTYNEQFF. This rearrangement joins TRBV25-1 to TRBJ2-1, with 7 nucleotides matching TRBD1. Germline CDR1 MGHDK, CDR2 SYGVNS. This CDR3 is 16 amino acids long. V gave up 4 bases and J gave up 2 bases; unmatched junction bases: 8.

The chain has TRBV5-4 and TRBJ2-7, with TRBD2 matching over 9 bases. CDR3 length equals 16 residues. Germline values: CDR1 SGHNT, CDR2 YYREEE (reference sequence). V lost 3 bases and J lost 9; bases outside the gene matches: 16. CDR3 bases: TGTGCCAGCAGCTCAAACCAGCGGGAGGACCCACTAGGGCAGTACTTC. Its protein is CASSSNQREDPLGQYF.

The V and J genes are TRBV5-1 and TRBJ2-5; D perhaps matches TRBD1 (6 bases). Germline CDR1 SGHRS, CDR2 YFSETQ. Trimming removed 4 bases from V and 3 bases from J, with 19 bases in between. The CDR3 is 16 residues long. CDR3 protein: CASSPTAGTSKETQYF. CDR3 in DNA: TGCGCCAGCAGCCCGACCGCCGGGACATCAAAAGAGACCCAGTACTTC.

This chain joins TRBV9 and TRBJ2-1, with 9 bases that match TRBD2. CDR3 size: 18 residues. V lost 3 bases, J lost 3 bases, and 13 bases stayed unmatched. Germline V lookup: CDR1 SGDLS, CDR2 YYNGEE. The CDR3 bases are TGTGCCAGCAGCGCAGGGGGGGGCGGGAGGGGACACTACAATGAGCAGTTCTTC. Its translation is CASSAGGGGRGHYNEQFF.

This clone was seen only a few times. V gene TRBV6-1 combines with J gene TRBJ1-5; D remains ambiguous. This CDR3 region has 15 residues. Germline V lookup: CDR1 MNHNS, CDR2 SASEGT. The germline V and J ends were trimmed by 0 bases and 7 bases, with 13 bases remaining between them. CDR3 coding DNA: TGTGCCAGCAGTGAAGCGGACCTGGGAGTCCAGCCCCAGCATTTT. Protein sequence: CASSEADLGVQPQHF.

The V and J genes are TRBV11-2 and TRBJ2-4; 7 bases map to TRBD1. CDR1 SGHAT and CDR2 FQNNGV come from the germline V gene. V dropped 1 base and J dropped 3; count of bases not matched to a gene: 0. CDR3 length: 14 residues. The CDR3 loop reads CASSLGTGKNIQYF. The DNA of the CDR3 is TGTGCCAGCAGCTTAGGGACAGGCAAAAACATTCAGTACTTC.

CDR3 DNA sequence: TGTGCCAGCAGTTCACCCATGGGCCGAGTCAATGAGCAGTTCTTC. Its translation is CASSSPMGRVNEQFF. The chain couples TRBV28 to TRBJ2-1; no clear D gene. Germline CDR1 reads MDHEN; CDR2 reads SYDVKM. This CDR3 has 15 amino acids. The V and J ends lost 4 bases and 6 bases respectively, with 16 bases between them.

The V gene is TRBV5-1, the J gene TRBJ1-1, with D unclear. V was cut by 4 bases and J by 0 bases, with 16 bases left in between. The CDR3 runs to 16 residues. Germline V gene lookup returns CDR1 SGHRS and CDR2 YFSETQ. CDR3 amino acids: CASSDPLRLMNTEAFF. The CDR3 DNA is TGCGCCAGCAGCGACCCCTTGAGACTGATGAACACTGAAGCTTTCTTT.